Presented here are 29 T cell receptor beta chains from one specimen sequenced in a study of blood T cell repertoires in COVID-19. The data were produced by immunoSEQ multiplex PCR, yet TCRdb's version contains in-frame clones alone and is incomplete. The sample records 200,000 to 300,000 clones, 75% to 95% being singletons. Sequencing used peripheral blood. All receptors derive from a person aged 18 to 35 with COVID-19, enrolled during active disease.

This clone was recorded only once. The J gene is TRBJ2-7, the V gene TRBV2; D might be TRBD2 (6 bases). This CDR3 spans 12 amino acids. Germline-derived CDR1 and CDR2 are SNHLY and FYNNEI. Trimming took off 6 bases at V and 4 bases at J, with 10 bases between the two ends. In DNA, the CDR3 is TGTGCCAGCAGCGGGAGTAGGTACGAGCAGTACTTC. Its translation: CASSGSRYEQYF.

Only one count was recorded for this clone. The gene calls are TRBV7-9 and TRBJ1-2; no definite D call. The CDR3 contains 13 residues. Germline-derived CDR1 and CDR2 are SEHNR and FQNEAQ (reference sequence). Trimming cost V 4 bases and J 8 bases, with 14 bases left between them. CDR3 sequence reads: CASSSYQEDGYTF. The CDR3 DNA is TGTGCCAGCAGCTCCTATCAGGAGGACGGCTACACCTTC.

The chain has TRBV4-2 and TRBJ2-2; 7 bases line up with TRBD2. Germline assignment: CDR1 LGHNA and CDR2 YNFKEQ. This CDR3 has 16 amino acids. V shed 1 base, J shed 5 bases, and the junction held 7 bases outside the gene matches. In DNA, the CDR3 is TGTGCCAGCAGCCAAGTTGGACTAGAGGGGACCGGGGAGCTGTTTTTT. Translated, it gives CASSQVGLEGTGELFF.

The chain is built from TRBV18 and TRBJ2-5, with 11 bases matching TRBD1. There are 13 residues in the CDR3. With 3 bases clipped from V and 7 bases from J, the junction kept 1 base outside the gene matches. CDR1 is KGHSH, CDR2 LQKENI, per germline. The CDR3 DNA reads TGTGCCAGCTCACCCGGGACAGGGGGGACCCAGTACTTC. It is translated as CASSPGTGGTQYF.

The CDR3 reads CASSASDSPRRNTEAFF. The DNA of the CDR3 is TGTGCCAGCAGCGCATCGGACAGCCCAAGACGGAACACTGAAGCTTTCTTT. The J gene is TRBJ1-1, the V gene TRBV9; D might be TRBD1 (6 bases). CDR1 and CDR2 from the germline V gene are SGDLS and YYNGEE. Trimming shortened V by 3 bases and J by 1 base, and 19 bases separated the two germline ends. The CDR3 extends over 17 amino acids.

With regard to this clone: An end of the junction differs from the germline gene, which may be a read error. The CDR3 spells CASSRLAGGAGELFF. The CDR3 DNA reads TGTGCTAGCAGCAGACTAGCGGGTGGGGCCGGGGAGCTGTTTTTT. V and J are TRBV7-7 and TRBJ2-2, with 10 bases matching TRBD2. Germline V gene lookup returns CDR1 SSHAT and CDR2 FNYEAQ (reference sequence). CDR3 length equals 15 residues.

This sequence joins TRBV27 and TRBJ1-6, with D tentatively TRBD1 (5 bases). Germline V CDR1 and CDR2: MNHEY, SMNVEV (reference sequence). The CDR3 spans 15 residues. The ends were cut back, 5 bases at V and 3 bases at J, with 11 bases in the middle. CDR3 amino acids: CASSAPDNYNSPLHF. DNA for the CDR3: TGTGCCAGCAGTGCTCCGGACAACTATAATTCACCCCTCCACTTT.

The genes are TRBV27 and TRBJ1-1; D perhaps matches TRBD1 (5 bases). The CDR3 contains 14 residues. The germline V gene encodes CDR1 MNHEY and CDR2 SMNVEV (reference sequence). V was cut by 6 bases and J by 6 bases, with 17 bases left in between. CDR3 sequence reads: CASRPGLPKAEAFF. The CDR3 DNA follows: TGTGCCAGCAGACCGGGACTCCCGAAGGCTGAAGCTTTCTTT.

The V and J genes are TRBV11-2 and TRBJ2-6; D uncertain. The CDR3 runs to 16 residues. Germline V CDR1 and CDR2: SGHAT, FQNNGV. Trimming pared 5 bases from V and 1 base from J, leaving 12 bases between. CDR3 amino acids: CASSPNRYSGANVLTF. The CDR3 DNA follows: TGTGCCAGCAGCCCCAACCGGTATTCTGGGGCCAACGTCCTGACTTTC.

CDR3 protein: CASSSLAGVTDTQYF. The CDR3 region has the DNA TGTGCCAGTAGTTCCCTAGCGGGAGTGACAGATACGCAGTATTTT. This chain links TRBV19 with TRBJ2-3, with 10 bases that match TRBD2. The germline CDR1 and CDR2 sequences are LNHDA and SQIVND (reference sequence). J lost 3 bases, V lost 5 bases, and 5 bases had no gene match. This CDR3 has 15 residues. Full variable domain (missing parts from reference TRBV19 and TRBJ2-3): DGGITQSPKYLFRKEGQNVTLSCEQNLNHDAMYWYRQDPGQGLRLIYYSQIVNDFQKGDIAEGYSVSREKKESFPLTVTSAQKNPTAFYLCASSSLAGVTDTQYFGPGTRLTVL.

The rearrangement uses TRBV28 and TRBJ1-5; D not resolved. This CDR3 has 16 amino acids. Germline lookup yields CDR1 MDHEN and CDR2 SYDVKM. V was trimmed by 3 bases and J by 1 base, leaving 13 bases between them. This chain's CDR3 is CASSFKQFRSNQPQHF. In DNA, the CDR3 is TGTGCCAGCAGTTTTAAACAGTTCCGGAGCAATCAGCCCCAGCATTTT.

The chain couples TRBV4-2 to TRBJ2-6, with TRBD1 identical over 9 bases. Germline-derived CDR1 and CDR2 are LGHNA and YNFKEQ. The length of the CDR3 is 15 residues. Germline trimming cut 4 bases from V and 3 bases from J; bases unmatched to any gene: 1. CDR3 coding DNA: TGTGCCAGCAGCCGGGACAGGGATGGGGCCAACGTCCTGACTTTC. Amino acids: CASSRDRDGANVLTF.

J is TRBJ2-7 and V is TRBV6-6; 11 nucleotides align to TRBD1. Germline V CDR1 and CDR2: MNHNY, SVGAGI (reference sequence). V lost 4 bases to trimming and J lost 0 bases; unmatched junction nucleotides: 2. The CDR3 loop spans 15 amino acids. The CDR3 region has the DNA TGTGCCAGCAGTTGGGGGACAGGGGGCTCCTACGAGCAGTACTTC. This encodes CASSWGTGGSYEQYF.

This rearrangement joins TRBV28 to TRBJ1-2; D unresolved. The V gene's germline CDR1 is MDHEN and CDR2 SYDVKM. Deletions cut 6 bases from V and 0 bases from J, with 17 bases between. The length of the CDR3 is 16 residues. The CDR3 here is CASSKFRQATNYGYTF. DNA of the CDR3: TGTGCCAGCAGCAAATTTCGGCAGGCCACTAACTATGGCTACACCTTC.

The V gene is TRBV19, the J gene TRBJ2-1; the match to TRBD2 covers 12 bases. From germline, CDR1 is LNHDA and CDR2 SQIVND (reference sequence). The J segment lost 3 bases and the V segment lost 1 base, leaving 7 bases of the junction unmatched. This CDR3 spans 18 amino acids. The CDR3 sequence is CASSIASGLAGHYNEQFF. CDR3 sequence (DNA): TGTGCCAGTAGTATAGCCTCGGGACTAGCGGGTCACTACAATGAGCAGTTCTTC.

The genes are TRBV27 and TRBJ2-3, with D tentatively TRBD2 (5 bases). This CDR3 region has 16 residues. Looked up from germline, CDR1 is MNHEY and CDR2 is SMNVEV (reference sequence). Trimming pared 6 bases from V and 3 bases from J, leaving 19 bases between. The CDR3 DNA sequence: TGTGCCAGCAGCCCCGTAGCGCCAAGAGGGACAGATACGCAGTATTTT. Translating it yields CASSPVAPRGTDTQYF.

This chain joins TRBV5-1 and TRBJ2-7; the match to TRBD1 covers 9 bases. This CDR3 has 14 residues. V was pared by 5 bases and J by 2 bases, with 5 bases of the junction left unmatched. Germline lookup yields CDR1 SGHRS and CDR2 YFSETQ. CDR3 bases: TGCGCCAGCAGTGAGGGACAGGGCGCCTACGAGCAGTACTTC. Protein: CASSEGQGAYEQYF. The full variable domain, its missing parts supplied by reference TRBV5-1 and TRBJ2-7, is KAGVTQTPRYLIKTRGQQVTLSCSPISGHRSVSWYQQTPGQGLQFLFEYFSETQRNKGNFPGRFSGRQFSNSRSEMNVSTLELGDSALYLCASSEGQGAYEQYFGPGTRLTVT.

The rearrangement links TRBV24-1 to TRBJ2-7, with 11 bases matching TRBD1. Germline assignment: CDR1 KGHDR and CDR2 SFDVKD. Losses at the gene ends were 3 bases for V and 4 bases for J; bases not matched to a gene: 4. This CDR3 is built from 15 residues. This CDR3 is CATSDAGTGGYEQYF. DNA for the CDR3: TGTGCCACCAGTGATGCCGGGACAGGGGGATACGAGCAGTACTTC.

Concerning this clone: Sequence at one end of the junction differs from germline and may be a read error. The chain couples TRBV2 to TRBJ2-2; TRBD2 might be the D (5 bases). There are 11 residues in the CDR3. The V gene's germline CDR1 is SNHLY and CDR2 FYNNEI. Here the CDR3 reads CASSDPGELLF. The CDR3 bases are TGTGCCAGCAGTGATCCCGGGGAGCTGCTTTTT.

The J gene is TRBJ2-1, the V gene TRBV12-3 or TRBV12-4; possible D gene TRBD2, 5 bases. V lost 7 bases to trimming and J lost 6 bases, with 10 bases between them. The CDR3 runs to 12 residues. CDR3 DNA: TGTGCCAGCACATCGGGGAGCAATGAGCAGTTCTTC. This gives the protein CASTSGSNEQFF.

The chain uses TRBV11-2 and TRBJ2-3, with D possibly matching TRBD2 (6 bases). The CDR3 covers 15 residues. V was pared by 5 bases and J by 5 bases, with 17 bases between. Germline V gene data show CDR1 as SGHAT and CDR2 as FQNNGV. Here the CDR3 reads CASSPISGGGDTQYF. In DNA form, the CDR3 reads TGTGCCAGCAGCCCCATATCCGGGGGTGGAGATACGCAGTATTTT.

The chain joins TRBV28 to TRBJ2-7; 12 bases align to TRBD1. CDR1 MDHEN and CDR2 SYDVKM come from the germline V gene. V shed 5 bases, J shed 4 bases, and the junction held 3 bases outside the gene matches. This CDR3 has 14 amino acids. The chain's CDR3 is CASSVGQGAYEQYF. In nucleotides, the CDR3 is TGTGCCAGCAGTGTGGGACAGGGGGCGTACGAGCAGTACTTC.

The genes are TRBV6-5 and TRBJ1-1, with TRBD1 matching 8 bases. The J segment lost 8 bases and the V segment lost 8 bases, leaving 7 bases of the junction unmatched. The CDR3 contains 12 residues. The V gene's germline CDR1 is MNHEY and CDR2 SVGAGI. CDR3 DNA sequence: TGTGCCAGCGTCGGGGACAGGAGAGAAGCTTTCTTT. Protein sequence: CASVGDRREAFF.

This rearrangement joins TRBV7-6 to TRBJ2-3, with D possibly TRBD2 on 6 matching bases. V was clipped by 1 base and J by 1 base, with 9 bases between them. CDR3 length: 15 residues. The germline CDR1 and CDR2 sequences are SGHVS and FNYEAQ. Here the CDR3 reads CASSLVGGRTDTQYF. The CDR3 DNA follows: TGTGCCAGCAGCTTAGTGGGAGGACGCACAGATACGCAGTATTTT.

This CDR3 is CASSLAGVTDTQYF. CDR3 in DNA: TGTGCCAGCAGCTTGGCGGGGGTGACAGATACGCAGTATTTT. The chain combines TRBV5-8 with TRBJ2-3, with a weak D call TRBD2 (6 bases). There are 14 residues in the CDR3. Between the trimmed V and J ends, which lost 0 bases and 3 bases, there was a span of 8 bases. In germline, CDR1 is SGHTS, CDR2 YDEGEE. The variable domain in full, with the rest retrieved from reference TRBV5-8 and TRBJ2-3, is EAGVTQSPTHLIKTRGQQATLRCSPISGHTSVYWYQQALGLGLQFLLWYDEGEERNRGNFPPRFSGRQFPNYSSELNVNALELEDSALYLCASSLAGVTDTQYFGPGTRLTVL.

The chain has TRBV24-1 and TRBJ2-3; a weak D match, TRBD2 (6 bases). Trimming left V 5 bases short and J 3 bases short, with 17 bases between. CDR3 length equals 16 residues. Germline V gene sequence: CDR1 KGHDR, CDR2 SFDVKD. The CDR3 here is CATSGRVQGGTDTQYF. The CDR3 nucleotides are TGTGCCACCAGTGGTAGGGTGCAGGGAGGAACAGATACGCAGTATTTT.

This chain uses TRBV6-2 or TRBV6-3 with TRBJ1-2; D is unclear. Germline V gives CDR1 MNHEY, CDR2 SVGEGT. The CDR3 sequence is 11 residues long. Trimming stripped 2 bases from V and 7 bases from J, with 5 bases between. The CDR3 reads CASSYALGYTF. The CDR3 DNA follows: TGTGCCAGCAGTTACGCACTTGGCTACACCTTC.

This rearrangement joins TRBV5-1 to TRBJ2-7; tentatively, D is TRBD2 (7 bases). This CDR3 spans 14 amino acids. The germline CDR1 and CDR2 sequences are SGHRS and YFSETQ. The V end was cut by 4 bases, the J end by 4 bases, with 15 bases between. CDR3 residues: CASSPRGAGYEQYF. The CDR3 DNA is TGCGCCAGCAGCCCCCGGGGGGCTGGGTACGAGCAGTACTTC.

The gene calls are TRBV27 and TRBJ2-3, with 9 nucleotides matching TRBD1. This CDR3 contains 16 residues. Losses at the gene ends were 7 bases for V and 0 bases for J; bases not matched to a gene: 8. Germline assignment: CDR1 MNHEY and CDR2 SMNVEV (reference sequence). CDR3 loop: CASNARTGASTDTQYF. DNA of the CDR3: TGTGCCAGCAACGCTCGGACAGGGGCTAGCACAGATACGCAGTATTTT.